This TCR beta chain was obtained from a study of OX40 agonist ivuxolimab in advanced cancers. Turning to the study itself: In this cohort, patients received ivuxolimab, an agonistic anti-OX40 (CD134) antibody. Overall study findings and caveats: On average, CD8+ T cells had more expanded clones than CD4+. In the 0.1-3.0 mg/kg groups, partial responders showed among the lowest expansion.

The CDR3 length is 15 residues. Germline V gives CDR1 MNHEY, CDR2 SVGAGI. Trimming took off 2 bases at V and 4 bases at J, with 14 bases between the two ends. This clone was seen just once. Antigen: not known. TCRdb keeps only in-frame clones here, not all; method: immunoSEQ multiplex PCR. The table includes about 58,000 clones, approximately 88% detected once. The gene calls are TRBV6-5 and TRBJ2-5, with D perhaps given as TRBD1 or TRBD2 (5 bases each). Sequenced material: CD4+ or CD8+ T cells sorted from blood, taken in a trial of the OX40 agonist ivuxolimab. The clonotype comes from an adult with an advanced solid tumor such as melanoma, head and neck, liver or kidney cancer. The CDR3 loop is CASSYQGRAGETQYF. CDR3 nucleotide sequence: TGTGCCAGCAGTTACCAGGGACGGGCGGGAGAGACCCAGTACTTC.